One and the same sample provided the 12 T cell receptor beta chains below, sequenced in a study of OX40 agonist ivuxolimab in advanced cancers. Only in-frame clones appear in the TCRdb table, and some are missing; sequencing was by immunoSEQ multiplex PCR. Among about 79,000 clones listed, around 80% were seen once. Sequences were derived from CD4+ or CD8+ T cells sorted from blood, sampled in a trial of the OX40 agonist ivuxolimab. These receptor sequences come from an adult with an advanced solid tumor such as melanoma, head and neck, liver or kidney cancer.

For the CDR3, the DNA is TGTGCCAGCAGTTATGACAGTCATAATCAGCCCCAGCATTTT. It yields the protein CASSYDSHNQPQHF. The chain has TRBV6-6 and TRBJ1-5; the D gene is possibly TRBD1 (5 bases). Per germline, CDR1 MNHNY and CDR2 SVGAGI (reference sequence). V shed 3 bases and J shed 4 bases, with 10 bases lying between them. CDR3 length: 14 residues.

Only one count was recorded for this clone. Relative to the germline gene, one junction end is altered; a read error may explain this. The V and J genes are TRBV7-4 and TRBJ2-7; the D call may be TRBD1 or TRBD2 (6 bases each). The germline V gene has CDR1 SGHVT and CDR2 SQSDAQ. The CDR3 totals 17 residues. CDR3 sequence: CARSYLGAPVRGRGQYF. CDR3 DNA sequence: TGTGCCAGAAGCTATCTAGGTGCCCCAGTCCGGGGGCGGGGGCAGTACTTC.

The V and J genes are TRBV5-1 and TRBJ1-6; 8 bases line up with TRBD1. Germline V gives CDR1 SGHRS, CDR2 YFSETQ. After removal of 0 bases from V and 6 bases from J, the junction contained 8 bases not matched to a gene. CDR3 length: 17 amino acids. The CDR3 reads CASSLGTRGPRNSPLHF. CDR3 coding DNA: TGCGCCAGCAGCTTGGGGACCAGGGGGCCCCGTAATTCACCCCTCCACTTT.

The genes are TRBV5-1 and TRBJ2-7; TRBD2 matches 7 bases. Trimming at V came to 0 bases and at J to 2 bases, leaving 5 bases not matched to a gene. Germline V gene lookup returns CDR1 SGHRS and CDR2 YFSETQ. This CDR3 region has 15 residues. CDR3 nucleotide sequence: TGCGCCAGCAGCTTGGACACTAGCGCTACCTACGAGCAGTACTTC. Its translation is CASSLDTSATYEQYF.

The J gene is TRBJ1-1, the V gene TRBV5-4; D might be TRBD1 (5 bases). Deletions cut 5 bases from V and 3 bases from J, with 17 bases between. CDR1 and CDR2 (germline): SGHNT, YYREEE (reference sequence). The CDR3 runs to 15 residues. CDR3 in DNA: TGTGCCAGCAGGCAAGACTCTCGGGGGGACACTGAAGCTTTCTTT. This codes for CASRQDSRGDTEAFF.

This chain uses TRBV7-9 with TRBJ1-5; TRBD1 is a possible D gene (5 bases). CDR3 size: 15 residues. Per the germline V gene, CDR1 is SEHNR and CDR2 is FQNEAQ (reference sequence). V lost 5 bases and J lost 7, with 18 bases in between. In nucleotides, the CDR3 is TGTGCCAGCAGCCCAGAAGCAGGGTCGGGCCAGCCCCAGCATTTT. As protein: CASSPEAGSGQPQHF.

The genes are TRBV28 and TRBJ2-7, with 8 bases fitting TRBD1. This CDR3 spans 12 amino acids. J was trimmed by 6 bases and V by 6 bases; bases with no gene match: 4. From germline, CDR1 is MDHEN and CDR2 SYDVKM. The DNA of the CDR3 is TGTGCCAGCAGATACGACAGGGGCGAGCAGTACTTC. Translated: CASRYDRGEQYF.

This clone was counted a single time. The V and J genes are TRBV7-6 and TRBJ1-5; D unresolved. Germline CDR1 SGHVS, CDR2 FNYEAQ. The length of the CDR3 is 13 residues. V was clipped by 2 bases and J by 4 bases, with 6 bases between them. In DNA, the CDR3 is TGTGCCAGCAGCTTAAGAGGGAATCAGCCCCAGCATTTT. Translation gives CASSLRGNQPQHF.

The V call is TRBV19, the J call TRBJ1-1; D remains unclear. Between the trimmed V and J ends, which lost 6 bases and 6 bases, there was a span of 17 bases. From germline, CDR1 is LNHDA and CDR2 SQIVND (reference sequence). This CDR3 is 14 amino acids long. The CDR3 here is CASSRPRVGAEAFF. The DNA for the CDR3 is TGTGCCAGTAGCCGCCCCCGGGTTGGGGCTGAAGCTTTCTTT.

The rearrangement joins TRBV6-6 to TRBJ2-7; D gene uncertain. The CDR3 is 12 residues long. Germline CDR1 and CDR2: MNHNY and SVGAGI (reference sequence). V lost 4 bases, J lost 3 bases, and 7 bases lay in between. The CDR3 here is CASSLAGYEQYF. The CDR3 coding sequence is TGTGCCAGCAGTTTGGCTGGCTACGAGCAGTACTTC.

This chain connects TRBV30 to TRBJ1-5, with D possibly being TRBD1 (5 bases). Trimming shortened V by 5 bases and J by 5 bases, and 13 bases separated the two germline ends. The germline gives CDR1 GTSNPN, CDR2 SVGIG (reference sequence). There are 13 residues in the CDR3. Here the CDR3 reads CAWDEGRDQPQHF. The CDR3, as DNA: TGTGCCTGGGACGAGGGGCGGGATCAGCCCCAGCATTTT.

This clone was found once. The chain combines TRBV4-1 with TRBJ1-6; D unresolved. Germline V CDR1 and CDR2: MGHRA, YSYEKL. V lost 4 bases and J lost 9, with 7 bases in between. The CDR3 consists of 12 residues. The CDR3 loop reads CASSLGGSPLHF. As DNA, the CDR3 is TGCGCCAGCAGCCTGGGAGGTTCACCCCTCCACTTT.